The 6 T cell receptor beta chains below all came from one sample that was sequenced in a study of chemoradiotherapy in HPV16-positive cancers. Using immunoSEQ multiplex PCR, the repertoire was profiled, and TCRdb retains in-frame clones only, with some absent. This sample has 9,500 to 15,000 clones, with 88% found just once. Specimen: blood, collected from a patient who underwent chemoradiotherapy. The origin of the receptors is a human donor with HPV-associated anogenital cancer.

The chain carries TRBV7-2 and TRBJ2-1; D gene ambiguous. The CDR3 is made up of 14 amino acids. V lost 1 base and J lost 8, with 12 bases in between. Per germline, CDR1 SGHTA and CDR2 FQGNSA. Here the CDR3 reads CASSLEVAVHEQFF. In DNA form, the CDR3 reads TGTGCCAGCAGCTTAGAGGTGGCGGTGCATGAGCAGTTCTTC. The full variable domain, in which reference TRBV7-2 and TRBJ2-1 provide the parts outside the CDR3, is GAGVSQSPSNKVTEKGKDVELRCDPISGHTALYWYRQSLGQGLEFLIYFQGNSAPDKSGLPSDRFSAERTGGSVSTLTIQRTQQEDSAVYLCASSLEVAVHEQFFGPGTRLTVL.

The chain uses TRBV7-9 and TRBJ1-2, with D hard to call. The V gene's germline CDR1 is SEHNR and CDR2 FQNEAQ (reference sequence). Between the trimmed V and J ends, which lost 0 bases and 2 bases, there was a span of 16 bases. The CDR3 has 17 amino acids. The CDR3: CASSLAGSPMTNYGYTF. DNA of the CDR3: TGTGCCAGCAGCTTAGCGGGGAGTCCGATGACAAACTATGGCTACACCTTC.

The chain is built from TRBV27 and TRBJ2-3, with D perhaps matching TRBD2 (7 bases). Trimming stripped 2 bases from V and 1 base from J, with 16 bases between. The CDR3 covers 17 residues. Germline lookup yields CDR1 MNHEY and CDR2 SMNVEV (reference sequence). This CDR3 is CASSLNRGGWGTDTQYF. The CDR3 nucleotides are TGTGCCAGCAGTTTAAATAGGGGGGGGTGGGGCACAGATACGCAGTATTTT.

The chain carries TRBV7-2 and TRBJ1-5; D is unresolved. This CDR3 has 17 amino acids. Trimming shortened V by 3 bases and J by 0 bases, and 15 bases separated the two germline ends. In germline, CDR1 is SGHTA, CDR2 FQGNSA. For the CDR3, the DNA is TGTGCCAGCAGCTTTGGGGTCCCTTCCTATAGCAATCAGCCCCAGCATTTT. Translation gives CASSFGVPSYSNQPQHF.

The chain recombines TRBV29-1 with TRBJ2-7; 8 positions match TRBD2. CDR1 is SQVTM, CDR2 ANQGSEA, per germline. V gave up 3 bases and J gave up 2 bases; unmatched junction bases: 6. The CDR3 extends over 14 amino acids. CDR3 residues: CSVDRRGDTYEQYF. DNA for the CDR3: TGCAGCGTTGACCGGCGGGGGGATACCTACGAGCAGTACTTC.

In DNA, the CDR3 is TGTGCCAGCAGCAACAATTGGGCGTATCAGCCCCAGCATTTT. Translating gives CASSNNWAYQPQHF. V usage is TRBV2 and J usage is TRBJ1-5; D not certain. The CDR3 runs 14 residues. Germline CDR1 and CDR2: SNHLY and FYNNEI. Trimming shortened V by 6 bases and J by 5 bases, and 14 bases separated the two germline ends.